The present TCR beta chain was sequenced within a study of T cell responses to AZD1222 COVID-19 vaccine. Sequenced by immunoSEQ multiplex PCR; TCRdb stores in-frame clones only, minus some. Here the sample spans 70,000 to 90,000 clones, 89% being singletons. The CDR3 extends over 18 amino acids. Germline assignment: CDR1 MNHEY and CDR2 SMNVEV (reference sequence). The ends were cut back, 4 bases at V and 0 bases at J, with 16 bases in the middle. The sequence was collected from an adult in good health. The source was peripheral blood, collected on day 0 of AZD1222 vaccination. The chain recombines TRBV27 with TRBJ2-6; tentatively, D is TRBD1 (7 bases). Written as DNA, the CDR3 is TGTGCCAGCAGTTATCGCGCAGGGGGGAGCTCTGGGGCCAACGTCCTGACTTTC. It yields the protein CASSYRAGGSSGANVLTF. Full variable domain (remainder filled in from reference TRBV27 and TRBJ2-6): EAQVTQNPRYLITVTGKKLTVTCSQNMNHEYMSWYRQDPGLGLRQIYYSMNVEVTDKGDVPEGYKVSRKEKRNFPLILESPSPNQTSLYFCASSYRAGGSSGANVLTFGAGSRLTVL.